This T cell receptor (beta chain) was retrieved from a study of blood T cells in healthy people across ages. CDR1 is SQVTM and CDR2 is ANQGSEA in the germline V gene. The CDR3 length is 12 residues. Each donor supplied ten milliliters of peripheral blood. The use of a sample-barcoded 5' primer and a J-beta primer mix characterized a second PCR of about 7 to 12 cycles. TCRdb called the 5' RACE reads again in MiXCR, with one record for every CDR3 protein. This repertoire shows around 800,000 distinct CDR3 sequences, under 45% found once; its top ten account for about a fifth. This clonotype originated in a man aged 55 to 70 in good health. Sequencing was done on a sample of blood. J is TRBJ1-2 and V is TRBV29-1, with unresolved D. The CDR3 reads CSTSDEYRGYTF. The CDR3 DNA sequence: TGCAGTACCTCGGACGAGTACCGTGGCTACACCTTC.